This TCR beta chain was identified during a study of cytomegalovirus exposure and HLA in healthy donors. In the PCR, 60 Vbeta and 13 Jbeta primers were used. The data were produced by immunoSEQ multiplex PCR, yet TCRdb's version contains in-frame clones alone and is incomplete. The data hold roughly 90,000 clones, with more than 75% observed a single time. The table lists this clone with a count of one. Sequencing was done on a sample of PBMCs. The source of this sequence is a man between 18 and 29 years old in good health and CMV-seronegative.

The DNA for the CDR3 is TGTGCCAGTGGGGAATTGCGGGGGGGCCCAGATACGCAGTATTTT. It is translated as CASGELRGGPDTQYF. The chain couples TRBV6-1 to TRBJ2-3, with 9 bases matching TRBD2. The CDR3 length is 15 residues. Germline V gives CDR1 MNHNS, CDR2 SASEGT. With V trimmed by 9 bases and J by 4 bases, 11 bases remained unmatched.